This T cell receptor (beta chain) was profiled in a study of cytomegalovirus exposure and HLA in healthy donors. About the study: HLA-typed donors were the source of tens of millions of unique TCRs held in an early data release. Study results and caveats: Listed as cytomegalovirus-associated were 164 TCR beta chains.

Primers included in the PCR were 60 Vbeta and 13 Jbeta primers. The repertoire was sequenced with immunoSEQ multiplex PCR; TCRdb's copy has only in-frame clones and lacks some. The table has 150,000 to 200,000 clones, more than 65% seen once. Of note for this clone: Its matching antigen is unknown.

Donors had nominal health at sampling but likely had unrecorded immune exposures. Trimming removed 4 bases at V and 9 bases at J, with 7 bases between. The CDR3 has 12 residues. From germline, CDR1 is MGHDK and CDR2 SYGVNS. The sample comprised PBMCs. The receptor was isolated from a woman in her twenties or thirties in good health and CMV-seronegative. The gene calls are TRBV25-1 and TRBJ1-6; unclear D gene. CDR3 amino acids: CASSVGSSPLHF. In DNA, the CDR3 is TGTGCCAGCAGTGTTGGGAGTTCACCCCTCCACTTT. The full variable domain, its missing parts supplied by reference TRBV25-1 and TRBJ1-6, is EADIYQTPRYLVIGTGKKITLECSQTMGHDKMYWYQQDPGMELHLIHYSYGVNSTEKGDLSSESTVSRIRTEHFPLTLESARPSHTSQYLCASSVGSSPLHFGNGTRLTVT.